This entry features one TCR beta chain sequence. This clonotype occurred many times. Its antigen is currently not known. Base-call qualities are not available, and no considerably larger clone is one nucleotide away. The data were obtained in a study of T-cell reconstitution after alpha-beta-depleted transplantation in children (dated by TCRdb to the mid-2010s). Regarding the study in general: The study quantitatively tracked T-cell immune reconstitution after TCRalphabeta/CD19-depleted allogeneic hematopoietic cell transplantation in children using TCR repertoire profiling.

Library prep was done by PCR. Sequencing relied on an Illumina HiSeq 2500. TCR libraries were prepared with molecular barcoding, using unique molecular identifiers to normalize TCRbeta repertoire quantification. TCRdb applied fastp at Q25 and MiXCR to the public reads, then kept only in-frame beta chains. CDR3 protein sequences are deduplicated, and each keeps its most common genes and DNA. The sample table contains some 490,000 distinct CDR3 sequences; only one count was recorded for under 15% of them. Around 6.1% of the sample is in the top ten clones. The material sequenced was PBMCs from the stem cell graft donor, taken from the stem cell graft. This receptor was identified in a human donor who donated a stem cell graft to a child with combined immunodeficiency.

The DNA sequence follows: TGTGCCAGCAGTTTAAACCTAGCTCTGGGCGAGCAGTACTTC. This codes for CASSLNLALGEQYF. The rearrangement joined TRBV12-3 or TRBV12-4 to TRBJ2-7; the D segment could be TRBD2, given 5 matching bases. V gives up 2 bases and J gives up 6 bases, and the segment between their germline ends measures 14 bases. Inclusive of the bounding cysteine and phenylalanine, the CDR3 is 14 residues long. The entry retains the CDR3 DNA only, 42 bases that are in frame from base 1.